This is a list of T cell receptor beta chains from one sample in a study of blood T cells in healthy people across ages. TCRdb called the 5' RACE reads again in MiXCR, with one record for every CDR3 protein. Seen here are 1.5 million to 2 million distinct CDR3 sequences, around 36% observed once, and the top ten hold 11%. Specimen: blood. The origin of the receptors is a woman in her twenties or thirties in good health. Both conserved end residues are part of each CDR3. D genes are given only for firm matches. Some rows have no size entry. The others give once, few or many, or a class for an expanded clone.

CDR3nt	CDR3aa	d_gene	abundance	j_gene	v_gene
TGTGCCAGCAGCGAAGGGATTTTGCTCTGGAATGAGCAGTTCTTC	CASSEGILLWNEQFF	NA	few	TRBJ2-1	TRBV9
TGTGCCAGCAGCTTATGGGTTGATACAGGGGGTTACCACGAGCAGTACTTC	CASSLWVDTGGYHEQYF	TRBD1	few	TRBJ2-7	TRBV7-6
TGTGCCACCAGCCGTAGGTCAACTACCGGGGAGCTGTTTTTT	CATSRRSTTGELFF	NA	few	TRBJ2-2	TRBV15
TGCAGTGTCGGGGTGGTGGAGCGGGGGGGTAGTGAGCAGTTCTTC	CSVGVVERGGSEQFF	TRBD2	many	TRBJ2-1	TRBV20-1
TGTGCCAGCAGTTCCCTGGGTAGAGAAGCTTTCTTT	CASSSLGREAFF	NA	NA	TRBJ1-1	TRBV27
TGTGCCAGCAGCGTGGGAGCAAGGGGCGCCTCGATATCCTACGAGCAGTACTTC	CASSVGARGASISYEQYF	NA	NA	TRBJ2-7	TRBV9
TGTGCCAGCAGCTTAGCAGGGGGCGCAGGAAAACTGTTTTTT	CASSLAGGAGKLFF	TRBD1	few	TRBJ1-4	TRBV7-2
TGCAGTGCGCACGAGGAGCAGGGTCGGAAGTACTTC	CSAHEEQGRKYF	NA	few	TRBJ2-7	TRBV20-1
TGTGCCAGCAGCCAAGGGATCGGGGCAGCGGGGGAAAAACTGTTTTTT	CASSQGIGAAGEKLFF	NA	few	TRBJ1-4	TRBV14
TGCGCCAGCAGTTGGGCCGGGACAGGGGGACAAGAGACCCAGTACTTC	CASSWAGTGGQETQYF	TRBD1	NA	TRBJ2-5	TRBV5-1
TGTGCCAGCAGGGCCGGACAGCGCACAGATACGCAGTATTTT	CASRAGQRTDTQYF	NA	NA	TRBJ2-3	TRBV2
TGTGCCAGCAGTTTAGGAGCGGGGGCGGTCTCCTACGAGCAGTACTTC	CASSLGAGAVSYEQYF	TRBD2	few	TRBJ2-7	TRBV28
TGTGCCAGCAGACCCCCAGGGACCGGAGGGGACAATGAGCAGTTCTTC	CASRPPGTGGDNEQFF	NA	NA	TRBJ2-1	TRBV11-2
TGCAGCGTTGGGAGGGGGCAGGACTATGGCTACACCTTC	CSVGRGQDYGYTF	TRBD1	once	TRBJ1-2	TRBV29-1
TGTGCCAGCAGCCCTACCCTAGTCAGCACAGATACGCAGTATTTT	CASSPTLVSTDTQYF	NA	NA	TRBJ2-3	TRBV12-3/TRBV12-4
TGCAGTGCTAGAGATTATGAGGGGGCCGCCTACTACGAGCAGTACTTC	CSARDYEGAAYYEQYF	TRBD1	NA	TRBJ2-7	TRBV20-1
TGTGCCAGCAGCTTGCTGGGACTATCGTTGGAAAAACTGTTTTTT	CASSLLGLSLEKLFF	NA	NA	TRBJ1-4	TRBV5-5
TGTGCCAGCAGCCGCCGGACTAGCGGGGGTTCGTACGAGCAGTACTTC	CASSRRTSGGSYEQYF	TRBD2	many	TRBJ2-7	TRBV11-1
TGTGCCAGCACCCCATCCCGGACTAGTCCCGGGGAGCTGTTTTTT	CASTPSRTSPGELFF	TRBD2	few	TRBJ2-2	TRBV7-2
TGTGCCAGCAGCCAGCCCCTACCGACTAGCGGGGGGGCCAAAGCATTGGGGGAGCTGTTTTTT	CASSQPLPTSGGAKALGELFF	TRBD2	once	TRBJ2-2	TRBV14
TGCAGTGCTAGTATAGTGCGGCTTACTGAGCAGTTCTTC	CSASIVRLTEQFF	NA	NA	TRBJ2-1	TRBV20-1
TGTGCCAGCAGCGTGAGCGGGGCACCCACAGATACGCAGTATTTT	CASSVSGAPTDTQYF	TRBD2	few	TRBJ2-3	TRBV9
TGTGCCAGCAGCTTGGGGGGGCTAGCGCTTGCCTACAATGAGCAGTTCTTC	CASSLGGLALAYNEQFF	NA	few	TRBJ2-1	TRBV7-2
TGTGCCACCAGTGACTTTGGAGGGTCCGAGCAGTACTTC	CATSDFGGSEQYF	NA	few	TRBJ2-7	TRBV24-1
TGTGCCAGCAGGGGGTGGAGTCTGGGCGACAATGAGCAGTTCTTC	CASRGWSLGDNEQFF	NA	NA	TRBJ2-1	TRBV27
TGTGCCAGCCGGTTAGCGGACCCCTACGAGCAGTACTTC	CASRLADPYEQYF	NA	NA	TRBJ2-7	TRBV28
TGTGCCAGCAGCCGACAGGGGCCGGTCTACGAGCAGTACTTC	CASSRQGPVYEQYF	TRBD1	NA	TRBJ2-7	TRBV27
TGTGCCAGCAGCGTTTCTAGCGTCGAGGGAGAGCCCCAGTACTTC	CASSVSSVEGEPQYF	NA	NA	TRBJ2-5	TRBV9
TGCGCCAGCAGCCAAGTGACAACAACTAATGAAAAACTGTTTTTT	CASSQVTTTNEKLFF	NA	NA	TRBJ1-4	TRBV4-1
TGTGCCAGCAGTGAAGTAGGGGTTAGATCACCCCTCCACTTT	CASSEVGVRSPLHF	NA	NA	TRBJ1-6	TRBV6-1
TGTGCCAGCAGCAGTAGCGGTTTGAACACCGGGGAGCTGTTTTTT	CASSSSGLNTGELFF	NA	NA	TRBJ2-2	TRBV7-2
TGTGCCAGCAGTTTAGCCCGGAACTACGAGCAGTACTTC	CASSLARNYEQYF	NA	many	TRBJ2-7	TRBV27
TGTGCCAGCAGCCGGGGGTGGGGTAGCGGGAGCTCTGGGGCCAACGTCCTGACTTTC	CASSRGWGSGSSGANVLTF	TRBD2	NA	TRBJ2-6	TRBV7-6
TGTGCCAGCAGTTTCTCCCGGACAGGGGTTTGGTCTGGGGCCAACGTCCTGACTTTC	CASSFSRTGVWSGANVLTF	TRBD1	NA	TRBJ2-6	TRBV27
TGTGCCAGCAGTTTAGAACAGCGGGAGTACGAGCAGTACTTC	CASSLEQREYEQYF	TRBD2	NA	TRBJ2-7	TRBV28
TGTGCCAGCAGCTTCCTCGTTCGGACAGGCCTCACTGAAGCTTTCTTT	CASSFLVRTGLTEAFF	TRBD1	few	TRBJ1-1	TRBV7-2
TGTGCCAGCAGCCACTTGGAGGGCTGGCACGAGCAGTACTTC	CASSHLEGWHEQYF	NA	NA	TRBJ2-7	TRBV7-9
TGTGCCAGCAGCCACAAATACATGGAGGCTAAGCAGTTCTTC	CASSHKYMEAKQFF	NA	few	TRBJ2-1	TRBV7-2
TGTGCCACCAGTGATTCCCGGGACGTAGCTAATACGCAGTATTTT	CATSDSRDVANTQYF	NA	few	TRBJ2-3	TRBV24-1
TGCAGTGCCATCTCTCAGGGGGCGCGCTACGAGCAGTACTTC	CSAISQGARYEQYF	TRBD1	few	TRBJ2-7	TRBV20-1
TGTGCCAGCAGCCCCCGGGTAGCGGGGGACTACCCACAAGAGACCCAGTACTTC	CASSPRVAGDYPQETQYF	TRBD2	few	TRBJ2-5	TRBV7-8